Listed here are 20 T cell receptor beta chains from one sample, sequenced in a study of T cell responses to AZD1222 COVID-19 vaccine. Using immunoSEQ multiplex PCR, the repertoire was profiled, and TCRdb retains in-frame clones only, with some absent. The data hold about 200,000 clones, with about 93% observed a single time. The sequencing here drew on peripheral blood, taken 28 days after the second AZD1222 dose. The receptor source for this set is an adult who received the AZD1222 COVID-19 vaccine.

This clone was picked up one time. The J gene is TRBJ2-7, the V gene TRBV4-1; D unclear. Germline V CDR1 and CDR2: MGHRA, YSYEKL. V was shortened by 2 bases and J by 2 bases, with 13 bases between the two germline ends. CDR3 size: 15 residues. The CDR3 coding sequence is TGCGCCAGCAGCCAATCAAACGGGCCCCCCTACGAGCAGTACTTC. Protein: CASSQSNGPPYEQYF.

This rearrangement joins TRBV7-2 to TRBJ2-2; either TRBD1 or TRBD2 may supply D (5 bases each). The V gene's germline CDR1 is SGHTA and CDR2 FQGNSA. The CDR3 has 19 residues. Trimming pared 3 bases from V and 7 bases from J, leaving 27 bases between. The DNA of the CDR3 is TGTGCCAGCAGCTTTCCGGAGAATGGACCGGGACGGCTAGGCGGGGAGCTGTTTTTT. It yields the protein CASSFPENGPGRLGGELFF.

V and J are TRBV28 and TRBJ2-6; a weak D match, TRBD2 (6 bases). The germline V gene has CDR1 MDHEN and CDR2 SYDVKM. The V and J ends lost 1 base and 4 bases respectively, with 11 bases between them. The CDR3 consists of 16 residues. The CDR3 protein is CASSLFGREGANVLTF. The CDR3 DNA sequence: TGTGCCAGCAGTTTATTCGGGCGGGAAGGGGCCAACGTCCTGACTTTC. Complete variable domain (other parts from reference TRBV28 and TRBJ2-6): DVKVTQSSRYLVKRTGEKVFLECVQDMDHENMFWYRQDPGLGLRLIYFSYDVKMKEKGDIPEGYSVSREKKERFSLILESASTNQTSMYLCASSLFGREGANVLTFGAGSRLTVL.

This clone was seen just once. The chain joins TRBV12-3 or TRBV12-4 to TRBJ1-1; no firm D call. V dropped 6 bases and J dropped 7 bases, with 12 bases sitting between them. CDR3 size: 12 residues. DNA of the CDR3: TGTGCCAGCAGCCGAGGGTCTAGTGAAGCTTTCTTT. Its protein is CASSRGSSEAFF.

V is TRBV15 and J is TRBJ1-5; no reliable D call. Between the trimmed V and J ends, which lost 1 base and 0 bases, there was a span of 4 bases. CDR1 is LNHNV, CDR2 YYDKDF, per germline (reference sequence). The CDR3 loop spans 14 amino acids. CDR3: CATSRVVSNQPQHF. CDR3 nucleotides: TGTGCCACCAGCAGAGTAGTTAGCAATCAGCCCCAGCATTTT.

This clone was observed a handful of times. The V and J genes are TRBV6-5 and TRBJ1-1; D gene ambiguous. Germline CDR1 MNHEY, CDR2 SVGAGI. V lost 6 bases and J 3 bases, leaving 11 bases between the germline ends. This CDR3 spans 13 amino acids. The CDR3: CASSGIADTEAFF. The CDR3 DNA reads TGTGCCAGCAGCGGCATTGCAGACACTGAAGCTTTCTTT.

The chain employs TRBV2 and TRBJ1-3; perhaps TRBD1 as D (5 bases). The V end was cut by 1 base, the J end by 1 base, with 11 bases between. This CDR3 is built from 16 residues. The germline CDR1 and CDR2 sequences are SNHLY and FYNNEI. CDR3 region: CASSEEQTASGNTIYF. The CDR3 DNA sequence: TGTGCCAGCAGTGAAGAGCAGACAGCGTCTGGAAACACCATATATTTT.

This clone was seen a single time. The V and J genes are TRBV7-2 and TRBJ1-5, with D unresolved. Germline V gives CDR1 SGHTA, CDR2 FQGNSA. The CDR3 has 15 residues. Trimming took off 5 bases at V and 0 bases at J, with 11 bases between the two ends. CDR3 sequence reads: CASSPGRFSNQPQHF. The CDR3 nucleotides read TGTGCCAGCAGCCCCGGACGGTTTAGCAATCAGCCCCAGCATTTT.

In DNA, the CDR3 is TGTGCCAGTAGTATAGCTAGAGGGTCCTACGAGCAGTACTTC. This sequence encodes CASSIARGSYEQYF. The V gene is TRBV19, the J gene TRBJ2-7, with D tentatively TRBD2 (5 bases). The V gene's germline CDR1 is LNHDA and CDR2 SQIVND (reference sequence). The CDR3 length is 14 residues. The germline V and J ends were trimmed by 1 base and 1 base, with 8 bases remaining between them.

This rearrangement joins TRBV5-1 to TRBJ1-5, with D possibly TRBD1 on 6 matching bases. CDR1 is SGHRS and CDR2 is YFSETQ in the germline V gene. The length of the CDR3 is 12 residues. V was trimmed by 0 bases and J by 15 bases, leaving 13 bases between them. CDR3 region: CASSLDGGQLHF. DNA of the CDR3: TGCGCCAGCAGCTTGGATGGGGGCCAACTGCATTTT.

This chain joins TRBV11-3 and TRBJ2-1; 7 nucleotides match TRBD1. Per the germline V gene, CDR1 is SGHNT and CDR2 is YENEEA. The CDR3 extends over 14 amino acids. Trimming removed 1 base from V and 7 bases from J; junction bases left unmatched: 4. The CDR3 sequence: CASSLGGQNNEQFF. The CDR3 DNA is TGTGCCAGCAGCTTAGGGGGACAGAATAATGAGCAGTTCTTC.

This chain connects TRBV19 to TRBJ1-5; 7 bases align to TRBD1. Germline trimming cut 4 bases from V and 2 bases from J; bases unmatched to any gene: 14. From germline, CDR1 is LNHDA and CDR2 SQIVND (reference sequence). CDR3 length: 18 amino acids. The CDR3: CASSTFLLRQGGNQPQHF. The CDR3 DNA sequence: TGTGCCAGTAGTACATTCCTCCTTAGACAGGGCGGCAATCAGCCCCAGCATTTT. The variable domain in full, with the rest retrieved from reference TRBV19 and TRBJ1-5, is DGGITQSPKYLFRKEGQNVTLSCEQNLNHDAMYWYRQDPGQGLRLIYYSQIVNDFQKGDIAEGYSVSREKKESFPLTVTSAQKNPTAFYLCASSTFLLRQGGNQPQHFGDGTRLSIL.

The rearrangement uses TRBV18 and TRBJ1-1, with unresolved D. V was shortened by 0 bases and J by 7 bases, with 6 bases between the two germline ends. This CDR3 comprises 12 residues. The germline CDR1 and CDR2 sequences are KGHSH and LQKENI. The CDR3 region is CASSPPVGEAFF. CDR3 coding DNA: TGTGCCAGCTCACCACCGGTTGGTGAAGCTTTCTTT.

The chain is built from TRBV2 and TRBJ1-5; a possible D gene is TRBD1 (5 bases). V lost 5 bases to trimming and J lost 3 bases, with 8 bases between them. Germline-derived CDR1 and CDR2 are SNHLY and FYNNEI. This CDR3 spans 13 amino acids. In nucleotides, the CDR3 is TGTGCCAGCAGTCAGACAGTCAATCAGCCCCAGCATTTT. It codes for CASSQTVNQPQHF.

This chain links TRBV9 with TRBJ2-1; 9 bases agree with TRBD1. There are 16 residues in the CDR3. Trimming removed 4 bases from V and 6 bases from J; junction bases left unmatched: 11. Per germline, CDR1 SGDLS and CDR2 YYNGEE. In DNA form, the CDR3 reads TGTGCCAGCAGCTCCCCATCAGGACAGGGGATCAATGAGCAGTTCTTC. Its translation is CASSSPSGQGINEQFF.

The J gene is TRBJ1-3, the V gene TRBV18; 7 bases are shared with TRBD1. The CDR3 spans 20 residues. J gave up 1 base and V 1 base, and 16 bases lay outside the gene matches. The germline V gene encodes CDR1 KGHSH and CDR2 LQKENI. The CDR3 DNA sequence: TGTGCCAGCTCACCACTCATAGTTTCCAGGGGGTATTTGTCTGGAAACACCATATATTTT. Its protein is CASSPLIVSRGYLSGNTIYF.

The V and J genes are TRBV19 and TRBJ2-1, with D possibly TRBD2 on 7 matching bases. This CDR3 spans 14 amino acids. V dropped 10 bases and J dropped 3 bases, with 16 bases sitting between them. Germline-derived CDR1 and CDR2 are LNHDA and SQIVND (reference sequence). In nucleotides, the CDR3 is TGTGCCACCAAGGGGGAGGGGGACTACAATGAGCAGTTCTTC. It specifies CATKGEGDYNEQFF.

V is TRBV3-1 (or the pseudogene TRBV3-2) and J is TRBJ1-1; D ambiguous. Germline V gives CDR1 LGHDT, CDR2 YNNKEL (reference sequence). This CDR3 spans 14 amino acids. V gave up 4 bases and J gave up 0 bases, with 9 bases separating them. The CDR3 DNA follows: TGTGCCAGCAGCCCTCCGGGGATGAACACTGAAGCTTTCTTT. Translated, it gives CASSPPGMNTEAFF.

CDR3 nucleotide sequence: TGCGCCAGCAGCCAACTAGCGGGGGTCTTCAATGAGCAGTTCTTC. Translated, it gives CASSQLAGVFNEQFF. The chain employs TRBV4-1 and TRBJ2-1; 10 bases map to TRBD2. There are 15 residues in the CDR3. The V segment lost 2 bases and the J segment 6 bases; nucleotides outside the gene matches: 4. Germline CDR1 and CDR2: MGHRA and YSYEKL.

The V and J genes are TRBV18 and TRBJ1-1, with D possibly being TRBD1 (6 bases). The V gene lost 0 bases and the J gene lost 6 bases, with 14 bases spanning the gap. Germline CDR1 is KGHSH and CDR2 is LQKENI. The CDR3 spans 15 residues. CDR3: CASSPPSGDGSEAFF. The CDR3, as DNA: TGTGCCAGCTCACCACCATCAGGGGACGGGTCTGAAGCTTTCTTT.